These 18 T cell receptor beta chains were sequenced from one sample in a study of breast tumors, draining lymph nodes, adjacent tissues. TCRdb re-called the multiplex PCR reads through MiXCR, storing one row per CDR3 protein. The table shows over 250,000 distinct CDR3 sequences, with over 25% occurring only once. The lymph nodes were axillary draining lymph nodes from breast cancer patients. Sequenced sample: axillary lymph node tissue. Receptor source: a female donor with breast cancer. Some clones in this sample may be carry-over from other donors' samples.

In its sample, this clonotype was seen many times. The chain couples TRBV27 to TRBJ2-5; no firm D call. V lost 5 bases and J 4 bases, leaving 5 bases between the germline ends. This CDR3 is 11 amino acids long. CDR1 and CDR2 (germline): MNHEY, SMNVEV (reference sequence). CDR3 amino acids: CASSNLETQYF. CDR3 DNA: TGTGCCAGCAGTAATCTAGAGACCCAGTACTTC.

This clonotype was seen at least ten times. The chain has TRBV7-3 and TRBJ1-6; TRBD1 matches 10 bases. The germline V gene has CDR1 SGHTA and CDR2 FQGTGA. Losses at the gene ends were 1 base for V and 7 bases for J; bases not matched to a gene: 1. This CDR3 has 15 amino acids. The CDR3: CASSLRQGANSPLHF. For the CDR3, the DNA is TGTGCCAGCAGCTTAAGACAGGGGGCGAATTCACCCCTCCACTTT.

This clonotype was counted at least ten times. The rearrangement joins TRBV19 to TRBJ2-3, with TRBD2 as a possible D gene (6 bases). Germline CDR1 and CDR2: LNHDA and SQIVND (reference sequence). The CDR3 sequence is 15 residues long. V dropped 3 bases and J dropped 0 bases, with 10 bases sitting between them. CDR3 loop: CASSMWGLSTDTQYF. CDR3 nucleotides: TGTGCCAGTAGTATGTGGGGACTTAGCACAGATACGCAGTATTTT.

The chain combines TRBV7-9 with TRBJ1-4; possible D gene TRBD1, 5 bases. The CDR3 extends over 16 amino acids. CDR1 is SEHNR and CDR2 is FQNEAQ in the germline V gene (reference sequence). The V end was cut by 5 bases, the J end by 3 bases, with 16 bases between. The CDR3 is CASSPGPSGANEKLFF. CDR3 DNA: TGTGCCAGCAGCCCGGGGCCATCGGGGGCTAATGAAAAACTGTTTTTT.

The sample holds many counts of this clonotype. The gene calls are TRBV6-6 and TRBJ1-4; D call uncertain. Germline CDR1 reads MNHNY; CDR2 reads SVGAGI (reference sequence). The CDR3 consists of 14 residues. V was pared by 7 bases and J by 8 bases, with 17 bases between. CDR3 region: CASNRWVSREKLFF. The CDR3 nucleotides read TGTGCCAGCAACAGATGGGTCTCCCGGGAAAAACTGTTTTTT.

Points on this clonotype: One end of the junction varies from germline; a read error may be responsible. The chain is built from TRBV15 and TRBJ2-1; the match to TRBD2 covers 12 bases. CDR1 is LNHNV, CDR2 YYDKDF, per germline (reference sequence). CDR3 length equals 18 residues. The CDR3 spells CATSREPATSGSYNEQFF. CDR3 coding DNA: TGCGCCACCAGCAGAGAACCGGCGACTAGCGGGAGCTACAATGAGCAGTTCTTC.

The V gene is TRBV7-8, the J gene TRBJ2-5; 10 bases agree with TRBD1. The CDR3 is 15 amino acids. The germline V gene encodes CDR1 SGHVS and CDR2 FQNEAQ. J gave up 4 bases and V 4 bases, and 6 bases lay outside the gene matches. CDR3 sequence reads: CASSSDRGCGETQYF. DNA for the CDR3: TGTGCCAGCAGCTCGGACAGGGGGTGCGGAGAGACCCAGTACTTC.

This sequence joins TRBV6-1 and TRBJ2-2, with 7 bases fitting TRBD1. Per the germline V gene, CDR1 is MNHNS and CDR2 is SASEGT. V shed 7 bases, J shed 4 bases, and the junction held 9 bases outside the gene matches. The CDR3 covers 15 residues. The DNA of the CDR3 is TGTGCCAGCAACCACAGGGGCGGCAGCACCGGGGAGCTGTTTTTT. Residues: CASNHRGGSTGELFF.

In its sample, this clonotype was seen a few times. The V call is TRBV20-1, the J call TRBJ2-5; maybe TRBD2 (5 bases). In germline, CDR1 is DFQATT, CDR2 SNEGSKA (reference sequence). V was pared by 0 bases and J by 2 bases, with 19 bases between. The CDR3 contains 17 residues. CDR3 in amino acids: CSARDQRSVTLQETQYF. CDR3 sequence (DNA): TGCAGTGCTAGAGATCAGCGGAGCGTAACATTACAAGAGACCCAGTACTTC.

This clonotype was recorded many times. This rearrangement joins TRBV5-6 to TRBJ2-7, with TRBD2 identical over 12 bases. Germline-derived CDR1 and CDR2 are SGHDT and YYEEEE. The trim removed 5 bases at V and 6 bases at J, leaving 6 bases unmatched. The CDR3 consists of 14 residues. CDR3 coding DNA: TGTGCCAGCAGTCCCGGGACTAGCGGGCTCGAGCAGTACTTC. This gives the protein CASSPGTSGLEQYF.

The chain has TRBV7-3 and TRBJ1-1; no clear D gene. Germline CDR1 SGHTA, CDR2 FQGTGA. V was shortened by 5 bases and J by 0 bases, with 10 bases between the two germline ends. The CDR3 has 14 amino acids. The CDR3 reads CASSTRGMNTEAFF. Written as DNA, the CDR3 is TGTGCCAGCAGCACCCGTGGCATGAACACTGAAGCTTTCTTT.

CDR3 protein: CATSSRAGVWEKLFF. The CDR3 DNA reads as TGTGCCACCAGTTCCCGGGCGGGGGTTTGGGAAAAACTGTTTTTT. The rearrangement links TRBV24-1 to TRBJ1-4; a weak D match, TRBD1 (5 bases). The CDR3 extends over 15 amino acids. V lost 6 bases to trimming and J lost 8 bases, with 18 bases between them. CDR1 and CDR2 (germline): KGHDR, SFDVKD.

This clonotype was observed at least ten times. The V and J genes are TRBV5-6 and TRBJ1-2; D is uncertain. The CDR3 totals 17 residues. Germline V gene data show CDR1 as SGHDT and CDR2 as YYEEEE. Trimming shortened V by 1 base and J by 0 bases, and 16 bases separated the two germline ends. In DNA, the CDR3 is TGTGCCAGCAGCTTGAGCAGTTATCTTACCTCTAACTATGGCTACACCTTC. Translated, it gives CASSLSSYLTSNYGYTF. Filled out from reference TRBV5-6 and TRBJ1-2, the complete variable domain reads DAGVTQSPTHLIKTRGQQVTLRCSPKSGHDTVSWYQQALGQGPQFIFQYYEEEERQRGNFPDRFSGHQFPNYSSELNVNALLLGDSALYLCASSLSSYLTSNYGYTFGSGTRLTVV.

Worth noting for this clonotype: Relative to the germline gene, one junction end is altered; a read error may explain this. The genes are TRBV7-9 and TRBJ1-6; the D gene is possibly TRBD1 (5 bases). CDR3 length equals 15 residues. Germline V gives CDR1 SEHNR, CDR2 FQNEAQ (reference sequence). For the CDR3, the DNA is TGTGACAGCAGCTTGGGCAGGGTGGATGATTCACCCCTCCACTTT. This codes for CDSSLGRVDDSPLHF.

In the case of this clonotype: Given the absence of the conserved phenylalanine or tryptophan at the CDR3 end, a read error is likely. The chain is built from TRBV30 and TRBJ1-1; no clear D gene. In germline, CDR1 is GTSNPN, CDR2 SVGIG (reference sequence). With 0 bases removed from V and 9 bases from J, the gap between germline ends came to 8 bases. CDR3 length equals 11 residues. CDR3: CAWSVVGQAFL. In DNA, the CDR3 is TGTGCCTGGAGTGTAGTAGGACAAGCTTTCTTG.

There are many counts of this clonotype. This rearrangement joins TRBV9 to TRBJ2-7; the D gene is possibly TRBD2 (6 bases). CDR3 length equals 16 residues. Germline CDR1 SGDLS, CDR2 YYNGEE. Trimming pared 0 bases from V and 0 bases from J, leaving 13 bases between. The CDR3: CASSVGVGEASYEQYF. The CDR3 region has the DNA TGTGCCAGCAGCGTAGGGGTAGGGGAGGCCTCCTACGAGCAGTACTTC.

Turning to this clonotype: One end of the junction fails to match germline, which may point to a read error. The V call is TRBV6-2 or TRBV6-3, the J call TRBJ2-3; D might be TRBD1 (6 bases). CDR1 and CDR2 from the germline V gene are MNHEY and SVGEGT. The CDR3 totals 16 residues. This chain's CDR3 is CASRLLGTRATDAQYF. CDR3 in DNA: TGTGCCAGCAGACTTTTAGGGACAAGGGCAACAGATGCGCAGTATTTT.

This clonotype was detected only a few times. The CDR3 nucleotides read TGTGCCAGCAGCCTGACTTACACTGAAGCTTTCTTT. Its translation is CASSLTYTEAFF. The chain carries TRBV7-2 and TRBJ1-1, with no clear D. The CDR3 is 12 residues long. The V gene lost 5 bases and the J gene lost 3 bases, with 7 bases spanning the gap. The germline V gene has CDR1 SGHTA and CDR2 FQGNSA.